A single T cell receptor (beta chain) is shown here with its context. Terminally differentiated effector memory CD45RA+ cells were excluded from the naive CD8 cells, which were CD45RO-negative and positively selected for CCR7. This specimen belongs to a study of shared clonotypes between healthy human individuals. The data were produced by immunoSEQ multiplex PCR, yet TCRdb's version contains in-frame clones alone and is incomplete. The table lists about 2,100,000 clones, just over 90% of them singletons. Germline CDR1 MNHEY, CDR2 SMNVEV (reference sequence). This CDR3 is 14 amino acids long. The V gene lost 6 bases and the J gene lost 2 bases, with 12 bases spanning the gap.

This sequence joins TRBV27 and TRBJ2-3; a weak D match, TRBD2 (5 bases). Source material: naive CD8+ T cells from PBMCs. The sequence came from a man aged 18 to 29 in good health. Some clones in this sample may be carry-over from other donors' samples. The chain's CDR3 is CASSLVRATDTQYF. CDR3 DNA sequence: TGTGCCAGCAGCCTAGTGAGGGCCACAGATACGCAGTATTTT.